These 9 T cell receptor beta chains originate from one sample sequenced in a study of blood T cell repertoires in COVID-19. TCRdb keeps only in-frame clones here, not all; method: immunoSEQ multiplex PCR. The sample holds about 190,000 clones, 80% to 90% seen once. Sequenced sample: peripheral blood. These receptors were taken from a man aged 30 to 39 with acute or convalescent COVID-19.

The chain links TRBV11-2 to TRBJ1-2; D is ambiguous. V was cut by 0 bases and J by 6 bases, with 14 bases left in between. In germline, CDR1 is SGHAT, CDR2 FQNNGV. CDR3 size: 15 residues. The DNA of the CDR3 is TGTGCCAGCAGCTTAGATTCCGTCCTAATGGATGGCTACACCTTC. Encoded protein: CASSLDSVLMDGYTF. Filled out from reference TRBV11-2 and TRBJ1-2, the complete variable domain reads EAGVAQSPRYKIIEKRQSVAFWCNPISGHATLYWYQQILGQGPKLLIQFQNNGVVDDSQLPKDRFSAERLKGVDSTLKIQPAKLEDSAVYLCASSLDSVLMDGYTFGSGTRLTVV.

V gene TRBV5-1 combines with J gene TRBJ2-3; D gene uncertain. V lost 3 bases and J lost 4, with 6 bases in between. Germline V CDR1 and CDR2: SGHRS, YFSETQ. CDR3 length: 12 amino acids. CDR3 DNA sequence: TGCGCCAGCAGCTCCGGGTCAGATACGCAGTATTTT. Translating it yields CASSSGSDTQYF.

This chain links TRBV6-1 with TRBJ1-3; D unclear. The V gene lost 3 bases and the J gene lost 0 bases, with 12 bases spanning the gap. Looked up from germline, CDR1 is MNHNS and CDR2 is SASEGT. The CDR3 totals 16 residues. The CDR3 region has the DNA TGTGCCAGCAGTGACACACGGACTGTCTCTGGAAACACCATATATTTT. Protein sequence: CASSDTRTVSGNTIYF.

This chain connects TRBV5-1 to TRBJ1-2, with D unclear. Trimming shortened V by 1 base and J by 8 bases, and 12 bases separated the two germline ends. This CDR3 is built from 13 residues. Germline CDR1 is SGHRS and CDR2 is YFSETQ. The CDR3 here is CASSLIGPGGYTF. The DNA for the CDR3 is TGCGCCAGCAGCTTGATCGGTCCGGGGGGCTACACCTTC.

V is TRBV5-1 and J is TRBJ2-7; TRBD1 matches at 9 bases. This CDR3 region has 15 residues. The J segment lost 4 bases and the V segment lost 0 bases, leaving 5 bases of the junction unmatched. The V gene's germline CDR1 is SGHRS and CDR2 YFSETQ. CDR3 protein: CASSLGDRARYEQYF. CDR3 coding DNA: TGCGCCAGCAGCTTGGGGGACAGGGCCCGATACGAGCAGTACTTC.

V and J are TRBV5-4 and TRBJ1-1; 9 bases are shared with TRBD1. CDR3 length equals 16 residues. V trimming: 0 bases; J trimming: 4 bases; junction bases outside the gene matches: 7. Germline CDR1 and CDR2: SGHNT and YYREEE (reference sequence). CDR3 coding DNA: TGTGCCAGCAGCTTGGGTGCCGGGACAGGGCGCACTGAAGCTTTCTTT. This sequence encodes CASSLGAGTGRTEAFF.

The V and J genes are TRBV7-3 and TRBJ2-5; a weak D match, TRBD2 (6 bases). This CDR3 spans 13 amino acids. The germline gives CDR1 SGHTA, CDR2 FQGTGA. Deletions cut 4 bases from V and 3 bases from J, with 9 bases between. The CDR3 region has the DNA TGTGCCAGCAGCTCCCGGGGGAAAGAGACCCAGTACTTC. Its translation is CASSSRGKETQYF.

The CDR3, as DNA: TGCGCCAGCAGCTTGTTAGTAGGACCCCAGGGGACTGAAGCTTTCTTT. Amino acids: CASSLLVGPQGTEAFF. This rearrangement joins TRBV5-1 to TRBJ1-1; possible D gene TRBD1, 6 bases. CDR1 is SGHRS, CDR2 YFSETQ, per germline. There are 16 residues in the CDR3. The V end lost 1 base, the J end lost 5 bases, and 18 bases lay between the germline ends.

This clone was counted once. This sequence joins TRBV30 and TRBJ1-4; the D gene is possibly TRBD1 (6 bases). Germline V gene data show CDR1 as GTSNPN and CDR2 as SVGIG (reference sequence). Trimming shortened V by 3 bases and J by 4 bases, and 9 bases separated the two germline ends. This CDR3 has 13 amino acids. The DNA of the CDR3 is TGTGCCTGGAGGAGGACAGTTAATGAAAAACTGTTTTTT. Protein: CAWRRTVNEKLFF.